This TCR beta chain was retrieved from a study of cytomegalovirus exposure and HLA in healthy donors. Findings and caveats of the study: Sequence variants that were highly shared formed a cluster that was likely a sequencing artifact. TCR beta sequences numbering under 20,000 were associated with HLA alleles at 0.05 false discovery rate in a later analysis. From TCR beta sequences, most subjects' HLA-A and HLA-B alleles were reportedly predicted accurately. TRBV6-2, TRBV6-3 and other indistinguishable V segments were excluded.

CDR1 SGHRS and CDR2 YFSETQ come from the germline V gene. With 4 bases clipped from V and 8 bases from J, the junction kept 9 bases outside the gene matches. The CDR3 consists of 15 residues. Primers included in the PCR were 60 Vbeta and 13 Jbeta primers. Generated by immunoSEQ multiplex PCR, the TCRdb table keeps only in-frame clones and is missing some. The repertoire holds 250,000 to 350,000 clones, just over 85% seen once, with about 4% in the top ten. Comments on this clone: As yet, its antigen is unknown.

The sample was PBMCs. This receptor was obtained from a man aged 35-49 years in good health and CMV-seropositive. The chain combines TRBV5-1 with TRBJ1-4, with TRBD1 matching 9 bases. The CDR3 protein is CASSVHRGREEKLFF. CDR3 DNA sequence: TGCGCCAGCAGCGTTCACAGGGGGCGCGAGGAAAAACTGTTTTTT.